The 31 T cell receptor beta chains listed next were all sequenced from one sample in a study of a mutant IDH1 vaccine in newly diagnosed glioma. The antigens these receptors bind are not known. Sequenced by immunoSEQ multiplex PCR; TCRdb stores in-frame clones only, minus some. The repertoire holds about 32,000 clones, with 75% to 85% as singletons. The time point is: week 11, during vaccination. Topical imiquimod accompanied each vaccine dose, which consisted of 300 ug of mutant IDH1 20-mer peptide. The sequences come from PBMCs, collected from a glioma patient whose treatment included an IDH1 peptide vaccine. These receptors were taken from a man aged 25 to 45 with glioma.

The chain carries TRBV11-3 and TRBJ2-1; D not resolved. V was pared by 4 bases and J by 5 bases, with 6 bases between. This CDR3 contains 12 residues. Germline loops: CDR1 SGHNT, CDR2 YENEEA. CDR3 residues: CASSSQNNEQFF. The CDR3 DNA reads as TGTGCCAGCAGCTCCCAGAACAATGAGCAGTTCTTC.

This clone appeared once. The chain links TRBV5-4 to TRBJ2-2, with TRBD1 matching 7 bases. The CDR3 runs to 16 residues. V lost 7 bases and J lost 6; bases outside the gene matches: 15. Germline assignment: CDR1 SGHNT and CDR2 YYREEE (reference sequence). The CDR3 region is CASSLPGQIKAGELFF. The CDR3 coding sequence is TGTGCCAGCTCACTTCCGGGACAGATAAAAGCCGGGGAGCTGTTTTTT.

V and J are TRBV29-1 and TRBJ2-5; D is perhaps TRBD1 or TRBD2 (5 bases each). Germline V gives CDR1 SQVTM, CDR2 ANQGSEA. The CDR3 sequence is 16 residues long. V lost 6 bases to trimming and J lost 1 base, with 21 bases between them. The CDR3 reads CSVSLSGEGSQETQYF. CDR3 DNA sequence: TGCAGCGTCTCTCTAAGCGGAGAGGGGAGCCAAGAGACCCAGTACTTC.

This clone occurred once. V is TRBV4-3 and J is TRBJ2-7; D possibly corresponds to TRBD1 (5 bases). There are 15 residues in the CDR3. V lost 0 bases to trimming and J lost 4 bases, with 13 bases between them. Germline assignment: CDR1 LGHNA and CDR2 YSLEER. CDR3 nucleotides: TGCGCCAGCAGCCAAGATCTGGCAGGGCAGTACGAGCAGTACTTC. This sequence encodes CASSQDLAGQYEQYF.

The chain couples TRBV2 to TRBJ2-7; 13 positions match TRBD2. Germline V CDR1 and CDR2: SNHLY, FYNNEI. Trimming cost V 8 bases and J 0 bases; bases outside gene matches: 4. The CDR3 is 15 amino acids. The CDR3 loop reads CASLGTSGNSYEQYF. CDR3 DNA: TGTGCCAGCCTCGGGACTAGCGGGAACTCCTACGAGCAGTACTTC.

The chain couples TRBV28 to TRBJ2-5; 7 nucleotides agree with TRBD2. The CDR3 has 16 residues. V was pared by 2 bases and J by 4 bases, with 10 bases of the junction left unmatched. Germline-derived CDR1 and CDR2 are MDHEN and SYDVKM. In DNA, the CDR3 is TGTGCCAGCAGTTTAGTGAAAGAGACGGGAGGAGAGACCCAGTACTTC. It specifies CASSLVKETGGETQYF.

There are a few counts of this clone. The chain uses TRBV5-4 and TRBJ1-1; 8 nucleotides line up with TRBD1. Germline loops: CDR1 SGHNT, CDR2 YYREEE (reference sequence). With 4 bases clipped from V and 1 base from J, the junction kept 6 bases outside the gene matches. CDR3 size: 15 residues. The CDR3 loop reads CASSEGTGQNTEAFF. CDR3 sequence (DNA): TGTGCCAGCAGCGAAGGGACAGGTCAGAACACTGAAGCTTTCTTT.

The chain uses TRBV18 and TRBJ1-5; D is possibly TRBD1 (6 bases). V gave up 6 bases and J gave up 5 bases, with 14 bases separating them. Germline assignment: CDR1 KGHSH and CDR2 LQKENI. The CDR3 is made up of 14 amino acids. DNA for the CDR3: TGTGCCAGCTCTCCAACAGGGTATTATCAGCCCCAGCATTTT. It specifies CASSPTGYYQPQHF.

In the case of this clone: The junction departs from germline at one end; a sequencing error may be responsible. V usage is TRBV30 and J usage is TRBJ1-1, with TRBD1 identical over 7 bases. In germline, CDR1 is GTSNPN, CDR2 SVGIG (reference sequence). CDR3 size: 13 residues. Written as DNA, the CDR3 is TGCGGGGGACAGTCTTTCCCTTCCACTGAAGCTTTCTTT. Encoded protein: CGGQSFPSTEAFF.

V gene TRBV5-4 combines with J gene TRBJ2-7, with D possibly being TRBD1 (6 bases). Germline V gene data show CDR1 as SGHNT and CDR2 as YYREEE (reference sequence). V was trimmed by 0 bases and J by 3 bases, leaving 7 bases between them. This CDR3 spans 13 amino acids. The CDR3 bases are TGTGCCAGCAGCTTGGAACAGGGCTACGAGCAGTACTTC. Protein product: CASSLEQGYEQYF.

The rearrangement links TRBV6-5 to TRBJ2-7; D remains ambiguous. The CDR3 extends over 15 amino acids. Trimming shortened V by 4 bases and J by 3 bases, and 16 bases separated the two germline ends. Germline V CDR1 and CDR2: MNHEY, SVGAGI. The CDR3 here is CASSLLRASDYEQYF. The CDR3 DNA sequence: TGTGCCAGCAGTTTACTTCGAGCGAGTGACTACGAGCAGTACTTC.

The chain links TRBV2 to TRBJ2-5, with 9 bases that match TRBD1. Germline CDR1 reads SNHLY; CDR2 reads FYNNEI. The junction had 4 bases not matched to a gene; V was cut back by 4 bases and J by 4 bases. This CDR3 comprises 14 residues. The CDR3 here is CASSGTGAGETQYF. CDR3 in DNA: TGTGCCAGCAGTGGGACAGGGGCCGGAGAGACCCAGTACTTC.

The table lists this clone with a few counts. This rearrangement joins TRBV27 to TRBJ2-2; no reliable D call. The germline gives CDR1 MNHEY, CDR2 SMNVEV (reference sequence). The CDR3 contains 13 residues. The V and J ends lost 5 bases and 8 bases respectively, with 12 bases between them. CDR3 loop: CASSPRFSGELFF. CDR3 DNA: TGTGCCAGCAGTCCCAGGTTTTCAGGGGAGCTGTTTTTT.

This chain joins TRBV9 and TRBJ2-5; D may be TRBD2 (6 bases). Trimming stripped 4 bases from V and 4 bases from J, with 20 bases between. This CDR3 is 16 amino acids long. CDR1 is SGDLS, CDR2 YYNGEE, per germline. The CDR3 spells CASSPSGEVLVETQYF. CDR3 in DNA: TGTGCCAGCAGCCCCTCCGGGGAGGTATTGGTAGAGACCCAGTACTTC.

The chain couples TRBV19 to TRBJ2-1; TRBD2 aligns across 10 bases. J gave up 0 bases and V 5 bases, and 4 bases lay outside the gene matches. This CDR3 is built from 16 residues. In germline, CDR1 is LNHDA, CDR2 SQIVND (reference sequence). CDR3 in amino acids: CASSSPSGSSYNEQFF. CDR3 DNA: TGTGCCAGTAGTTCCCCTAGCGGGAGCTCCTACAATGAGCAGTTCTTC.

The V call is TRBV4-3, the J call TRBJ1-2, with D possibly being TRBD1 (5 bases). Germline CDR1 reads LGHNA; CDR2 reads YSLEER. The V and J ends lost 3 bases and 4 bases respectively, with 21 bases between them. The CDR3 contains 17 residues. The CDR3 region has the DNA TGCGCCAGCAGCCATTGGGAGGGGAGAACCAGGAGCTATGGCTACACCTTC. This codes for CASSHWEGRTRSYGYTF.

The rearrangement uses TRBV5-1 and TRBJ1-1; a possible D gene is TRBD1 (5 bases). This CDR3 spans 15 amino acids. Germline V gene sequence: CDR1 SGHRS, CDR2 YFSETQ. The germline V and J ends were trimmed by 2 bases and 3 bases, with 14 bases remaining between them. CDR3 bases: TGCGCCAGCAGCTTTCTGAGTCAGGGACACACTGAAGCTTTCTTT. Translating gives CASSFLSQGHTEAFF.

The rearrangement joins TRBV18 to TRBJ1-5; TRBD1 might be the D (6 bases). The CDR3 runs 16 residues. V lost 5 bases, J lost 5 bases, and 19 bases lay in between. CDR1 is KGHSH, CDR2 LQKENI, per germline. CDR3 in DNA: TGTGCCAGCTCAGCTACAGGGCAGAGAAGGGATCAGCCCCAGCATTTT. Amino acid sequence: CASSATGQRRDQPQHF.

The chain carries TRBV6-6 and TRBJ2-3; 8 bases map to TRBD1. CDR1 and CDR2 from the germline V gene are MNHNY and SVGAGI (reference sequence). The CDR3 has 15 residues. After removal of 0 bases from V and 4 bases from J, the junction contained 3 bases not matched to a gene. CDR3 in amino acids: CASSYSTGDADTQYF. DNA for the CDR3: TGTGCCAGCAGTTACTCGACAGGGGACGCAGATACGCAGTATTTT.

The chain joins TRBV13 to TRBJ1-1, with TRBD1 as a possible D gene (5 bases). CDR1 is PRHDT and CDR2 is FYEKMQ in the germline V gene (reference sequence). CDR3 length: 15 residues. V lost 0 bases and J 2 bases, leaving 10 bases between the germline ends. Here the CDR3 DNA reads TGTGCCAGCAGCTTAGGGTGGCAGGGAAACACTGAAGCTTTCTTT. Translated, it gives CASSLGWQGNTEAFF.

The rearrangement joins TRBV19 to TRBJ1-2; 7 bases match TRBD1. The J segment lost 0 bases and the V segment lost 3 bases, leaving 4 bases of the junction unmatched. Looked up from germline, CDR1 is LNHDA and CDR2 is SQIVND (reference sequence). CDR3 size: 15 residues. CDR3 residues: CASSMGTVANYGYTF. In DNA, the CDR3 is TGTGCCAGTAGTATGGGGACAGTAGCTAACTATGGCTACACCTTC. The full variable domain, in which reference TRBV19 and TRBJ1-2 provide the parts outside the CDR3, is DGGITQSPKYLFRKEGQNVTLSCEQNLNHDAMYWYRQDPGQGLRLIYYSQIVNDFQKGDIAEGYSVSREKKESFPLTVTSAQKNPTAFYLCASSMGTVANYGYTFGSGTRLTVV.

The chain employs TRBV19 and TRBJ2-1; D unresolved. CDR3 length equals 14 residues. Per germline, CDR1 LNHDA and CDR2 SQIVND (reference sequence). The V and J ends lost 0 bases and 8 bases respectively, with 11 bases between them. In DNA, the CDR3 is TGTGCCAGTAGTATAGATCTAATCCAGGATGAGCAGTTCTTC. Amino acid sequence: CASSIDLIQDEQFF.

The rearrangement uses TRBV5-6 and TRBJ1-2, with D uncertain. V lost 2 bases, J lost 0 bases, and 2 bases lay in between. There are 12 residues in the CDR3. CDR1 and CDR2 from the germline V gene are SGHDT and YYEEEE. The CDR3 spells CASSLANYGYTF. The CDR3, as DNA: TGTGCCAGCAGCTTAGCTAACTATGGCTACACCTTC.

This clone was seen once. The CDR3 is CAIQRGGSNSPLHF. CDR3 in DNA: TGTGCCATCCAAAGGGGAGGCTCCAATTCACCCCTCCACTTT. V usage is TRBV6-1 and J usage is TRBJ1-6; TRBD1 might be the D (5 bases). CDR3 length equals 14 residues. V gave up 10 bases and J gave up 7 bases, with 17 bases separating them. Per the germline V gene, CDR1 is MNHNS and CDR2 is SASEGT.

The V call is TRBV30, the J call TRBJ1-5; 7 bases are a match to TRBD1. This CDR3 region has 14 residues. Germline-derived CDR1 and CDR2 are GTSNPN and SVGIG (reference sequence). V lost 2 bases to trimming and J lost 4 bases; unmatched junction nucleotides: 5. CDR3 coding DNA: TGTGCCTGGAGTAACAGGGGATTTAATCAGCCCCAGCATTTT. Translating gives CAWSNRGFNQPQHF.

V gene TRBV28 combines with J gene TRBJ1-2; D gene ambiguous. There are 13 residues in the CDR3. V was pared by 2 bases and J by 1 base, with 5 bases between. Germline values: CDR1 MDHEN, CDR2 SYDVKM. The CDR3 region is CASSLPDNYGYTF. The CDR3 DNA follows: TGTGCCAGCAGTTTACCAGATAACTATGGCTACACCTTC.

This clone was observed a few times. The V gene is TRBV28, the J gene TRBJ1-6; D possibly corresponds to TRBD1 (6 bases). Germline values: CDR1 MDHEN, CDR2 SYDVKM. Trimming pared 3 bases from V and 10 bases from J, leaving 13 bases between. CDR3 length: 14 residues. The CDR3 coding sequence is TGTGCCAGCAGTTTTATCCACAGGGACTCACCCCTCCACTTT. Its translation: CASSFIHRDSPLHF.

V usage is TRBV7-8 and J usage is TRBJ2-7; 8 positions agree with TRBD2. The J segment lost 2 bases and the V segment lost 0 bases, leaving 3 bases of the junction unmatched. Germline CDR1 reads SGHVS; CDR2 reads FQNEAQ. The CDR3 extends over 15 amino acids. The CDR3 region is CASSLATGGTYEQYF. CDR3 nucleotides: TGTGCCAGCAGCTTAGCCACGGGAGGGACCTACGAGCAGTACTTC.

The V and J genes are TRBV7-9 and TRBJ2-1, with a weak D call TRBD2 (5 bases). Germline V gene sequence: CDR1 SEHNR, CDR2 FQNEAQ (reference sequence). With 3 bases removed from V and 1 base from J, the gap between germline ends came to 10 bases. This CDR3 is 15 amino acids long. CDR3 nucleotides: TGTGCCAGCAGCTTGGGCGGGCCTTCCTACAATGAGCAGTTCTTC. Translation: CASSLGGPSYNEQFF.

This clone appeared a few times. The chain is built from TRBV27 and TRBJ1-5, with no clear D. The germline V gene has CDR1 MNHEY and CDR2 SMNVEV (reference sequence). The V gene lost 2 bases and the J gene lost 4 bases, with 9 bases spanning the gap. The CDR3 is 14 amino acids. The CDR3 DNA reads TGTGCCAGCAGTTTAACTGTCGAGAATCAGCCCCAGCATTTT. It translates to CASSLTVENQPQHF.

In this sample, this clone turned up once. The rearrangement links TRBV6-9 to TRBJ1-3; TRBD1 aligns across 7 bases. Germline trimming cut 6 bases from V and 8 bases from J; bases unmatched to any gene: 16. The CDR3 loop spans 16 amino acids. The germline V gene has CDR1 MNHGY and CDR2 SVAAGI. The CDR3 DNA reads as TGTGCCAGCAGCCTAATGACCGGTAACCAGGGGGACACCATATATTTT. This sequence encodes CASSLMTGNQGDTIYF.